Listed below are T cell receptor beta chains from one sample, sequenced in a study of cytomegalovirus exposure and HLA in healthy donors. Measured with immunoSEQ multiplex PCR; TCRdb has only the in-frame clones, and not every one. In the table there are about 200,000 clones, 80% to 90% of which are singletons. Sequenced: PBMCs. Receptors were obtained from a woman under 40 in good health and CMV-seronegative. The CDR3 runs from the conserved cysteine through the conserved F or W. D genes are given only for firm matches. Clone size is shown for a subset of rows, as once, few, many or a class of expanded clone.

v_gene,d_gene,len,abundance,j_gene,CDR3aa,CDR3nt
TRBV5-1,TRBD2,13,NA,TRBJ2-7,CASSLADGYEQYF,TGCGCCAGCAGCCTAGCGGACGGCTACGAGCAGTACTTC
TRBV27,TRBD1,18,NA,TRBJ2-7,CASRRTGGHIRGTYEQYF,TGTGCCAGCAGGCGGACAGGTGGCCATATCAGGGGGACCTACGAGCAGTACTTC
TRBV19,TRBD1,10,NA,TRBJ1-5,CATGDQPQHF,TGTGCGACAGGGGATCAGCCCCAGCATTTT
TRBV5-4,TRBD1,13,NA,TRBJ2-1,CASSMTGVSEQFF,TGTGCCAGCAGCATGACAGGGGTCTCTGAGCAGTTCTTC
TRBV5-1,NA,14,NA,TRBJ2-2,CASSLAGLTGELFF,TGCGCCAGCAGCTTGGCAGGTCTTACCGGGGAGCTGTTTTTT
TRBV6-4,NA,13,NA,TRBJ1-1,CASSPNQGPEAFF,TGTGCCAGCAGCCCTAACCAGGGGCCTGAAGCTTTCTTT
TRBV7-9,TRBD2,14,NA,TRBJ2-7,CASSTSGGAYEQYF,TGTGCCAGCAGTACTAGCGGGGGGGCCTACGAGCAGTACTTC
TRBV5-1,TRBD2,15,NA,TRBJ2-3,CASNVGLADTDTQYF,TGCGCCAGCAATGTGGGACTAGCGGACACAGATACGCAGTATTTT
TRBV2,TRBD1,15,NA,TRBJ2-1,CASSERDRGINEQFF,TGTGCCAGCAGTGAACGGGACAGGGGCATCAATGAGCAGTTCTTC
TRBV4-2,TRBD1,16,few,TRBJ1-4,CASSQENGGGHEKLFF,TGTGCCAGCAGCCAAGAGAACGGAGGGGGCCATGAAAAACTGTTTTTT
TRBV10-3,NA,14,NA,TRBJ1-3,CAISESGGTNTIYF,TGTGCCATCAGTGAGTCCGGGGGAACAAACACCATATATTTT
TRBV7-2,NA,13,NA,TRBJ2-1,CASSLGSLRQEFF,TGTGCCAGCAGCTTAGGATCCCTCAGACAGGAGTTCTTC
TRBV2,NA,14,NA,TRBJ1-5,CASSGVGANQPQHF,TGTGCCAGCAGTGGGGTGGGAGCTAATCAGCCCCAGCATTTT
TRBV5-1,TRBD1,18,NA,TRBJ1-6,CASSLGQGASSYNSPLHF,TGCGCCAGCAGCTTGGGACAGGGGGCGAGCTCCTATAATTCACCCCTCCACTTT
TRBV28,NA,14,NA,TRBJ2-7,CASTPGGTSYEQYF,TGTGCCAGTACCCCGGGCGGGACCTCCTACGAGCAGTACTTC
TRBV5-1,NA,12,NA,TRBJ2-1,CASSLSDNEQFF,TGCGCCAGCAGCTTGTCTGACAATGAGCAGTTCTTC
TRBV4-1,TRBD2,13,NA,TRBJ2-1,CASSLVAGDEQFF,TGCGCCAGCAGCCTTGTAGCGGGAGATGAGCAGTTCTTC
TRBV6-1,NA,14,NA,TRBJ2-1,CASTGTSINNEQFF,TGTGCCAGCACAGGCACCTCGATTAACAATGAGCAGTTCTTC
TRBV23-1,NA,15,NA,TRBJ1-2,CASKLGRRKNYGYTF,TGCGCCAGCAAATTGGGGAGGAGGAAGAACTATGGCTACACCTTC
TRBV27,NA,12,NA,TRBJ2-7,CASSFSSYEQYF,TGTGCCAGCAGTTTTAGCTCCTACGAGCAGTACTTC
TRBV2,TRBD1,14,NA,TRBJ2-7,CASSEMGQGYEQYF,TGTGCCAGCAGTGAAATGGGACAGGGCTACGAGCAGTACTTC
TRBV2,TRBD1,14,once,TRBJ2-3,CASSRDRSTDTQYF,TGTGCCAGCAGCCGGGACAGGAGCACAGATACGCAGTATTTT
TRBV14,NA,12,NA,TRBJ1-1,CASSLLGAEAFF,TGTGCCAGCAGCCTCCTGGGGGCAGAAGCTTTCTTT
TRBV4-1,NA,14,NA,TRBJ2-5,CASSPLAGGETQYF,TGCGCCAGCAGCCCACTAGCTGGCGGAGAGACCCAGTACTTC
TRBV18,NA,15,NA,TRBJ1-1,CASSPPAGLNTEAFF,TGTGCCAGCTCACCACCGGCAGGCCTGAACACTGAAGCTTTCTTT
TRBV6-5,TRBD2,14,NA,TRBJ2-2,CASSRSGRTGELFF,TGTGCCAGCAGCCGGAGCGGGAGGACCGGGGAGCTGTTTTTT
TRBV6-1,TRBD1,14,once,TRBJ2-5,CASSIQGGWETQYF,TGTGCCAGCAGTATACAGGGGGGCTGGGAGACCCAGTACTTC
TRBV6-5,NA,12,NA,TRBJ2-7,CASGGRGYEQYF,TGTGCCAGTGGGGGCCGGGGTTACGAGCAGTACTTC
TRBV19,TRBD2,15,NA,TRBJ2-3,CASQTSGGSTDTQYF,TGTGCCAGTCAGACTAGCGGGGGGAGCACAGATACGCAGTATTTT